A selection of T cell receptor beta chains follows, all from one sample in a study of metastatic and nonmetastatic thyroid tumors. TCRdb redid the clone calls on the PCR reads using MiXCR. Of around 52,000 clones listed, roughly 30% are singletons. Source material: blood. The receptors here all came from a female donor with papillary thyroid cancer or a benign thyroid nodule (not recorded which). Some clones in this sample may be carry-over from other donors' samples. CDR3s include the opening cysteine and the closing phenylalanine or tryptophan. A D gene is named only where the DNA matches it firmly. Size is stated for part of the rows, as once, few or many counts, or as a class when the clone is expanded.

v_gene	d_gene	abundance	j_gene	CDR3aa	CDR3nt
TRBV20-1	.	.	TRBJ2-5	CSAGRGAQETQYF	TGCAGTGCTGGGAGAGGGGCCCAAGAGACCCAGTACTTC
TRBV25-1	.	.	TRBJ2-7	CASSEYKTDSYEQYF	TGTGCCAGCAGTGAATATAAGACAGACTCCTACGAGCAGTACTTC
TRBV25-1	TRBD1	few	TRBJ1-2	CASSEGRDRPNYGYTF	TGTGCCAGCAGTGAAGGCCGGGACAGGCCGAACTATGGCTACACCTTC
TRBV10-1	.	medium-sized	TRBJ1-1	CASSLNLGTEAFF	TGCGCCAGCAGCCTTAACCTCGGCACTGAAGCTTTCTTT
TRBV11-2	TRBD1	.	TRBJ1-1	CASSLDRGSEAFF	TGTGCCAGCAGCTTAGACAGGGGGTCTGAAGCTTTCTTT
TRBV10-3	.	.	TRBJ2-1	CAISDRGGSYNEQFF	TGTGCCATCAGTGATCGAGGGGGGAGTTACAATGAGCAGTTCTTC
TRBV28	TRBD2	.	TRBJ2-5	CASSLSAGVRTQYF	TGTGCCAGCAGTTTATCAGCGGGAGTGCGGACCCAGTACTTC
TRBV6-5	TRBD1	once	TRBJ1-4	CASSYVRGQGVGTNEKLFF	TGTGCCAGCAGTTACGTCAGGGGGCAAGGGGTAGGGACTAATGAAAAACTGTTTTTT
TRBV28	.	many	TRBJ1-1	CASSLGGDRFMNTEAFF	TGTGCCAGCAGTTTGGGGGGTGACAGGTTTATGAACACTGAAGCTTTCTTT
TRBV19	.	.	TRBJ1-1	CASFRENTEAFF	TGTGCCAGTTTCCGGGAGAACACTGAAGCTTTCTTT
TRBV6-1	TRBD2	.	TRBJ2-5	CASSLGTSGGEGTQYF	TGTGCCAGCAGCCTAGGGACTAGCGGGGGGGAGGGGACCCAGTACTTC
TRBV6-1	.	many	TRBJ2-7	CASSEVTGTGHYEQYF	TGTGCCAGCAGTGAAGTAACCGGGACGGGACACTACGAGCAGTACTTC
TRBV20-1	.	few	TRBJ2-1	CSARVPTVYNEQFF	TGCAGTGCTAGAGTTCCGACGGTCTACAATGAGCAGTTCTTC
TRBV6-1	TRBD1	few	TRBJ2-1	CASRTGTGSYNEQFF	TGTGCCAGCAGAACCGGGACAGGGTCCTACAATGAGCAGTTCTTC
TRBV9	TRBD1	once	TRBJ2-1	CASSFTTGEDEQFF	TGTGCCAGCAGCTTTACGACAGGGGAGGATGAGCAGTTCTTC
TRBV3-1	.	many	TRBJ2-1	CASSRGYNEQFF	TGTGCCAGCAGCCGGGGATACAATGAGCAGTTCTTC
TRBV6-1	.	.	TRBJ1-1	CASSAGTGASTEAFF	TGTGCCAGCAGTGCGGGCACAGGAGCCAGCACTGAAGCTTTCTTT
TRBV6-2/TRBV6-3	TRBD2	many	TRBJ2-7	CASSFTIGLARVEQYF	TGTGCCAGCAGTTTCACGATCGGACTAGCCCGGGTCGAGCAGTACTTC
TRBV5-8	.	once	TRBJ1-3	CASSLDRSGNTIYF	TGTGCCAGCAGCTTGGACCGCTCTGGAAACACCATATATTTT
TRBV5-1	.	.	TRBJ1-2	CASSSGTAIYGYTF	TGCGCCAGCAGCTCGGGGACTGCCATCTATGGCTACACCTTC
TRBV11-1	TRBD2	.	TRBJ2-3	CASSFGRGTSAGDTQYF	TGTGCCAGCAGCTTCGGTCGGGGGACTAGCGCAGGAGATACGCAGTATTTT
TRBV20-1	TRBD1	.	TRBJ1-1	CSAGGTVYTEAFF	TGCAGTGCGGGAGGGACAGTTTACACTGAAGCTTTCTTT
TRBV6-5	.	.	TRBJ2-5	CASSYSGPRAQETQYF	TGTGCCAGCAGTTACTCGGGGCCTCGTGCTCAAGAGACCCAGTACTTC
TRBV6-1	.	.	TRBJ2-7	CASSEGLLYEQYF	TGTGCCAGCAGTGAGGGACTTCTCTACGAGCAGTACTTC
TRBV12-3/TRBV12-4	.	.	TRBJ2-2	CASSFDGGELFF	TGTGCCAGCAGTTTCGACGGCGGGGAGCTGTTTTTT
TRBV9	.	many	TRBJ1-3	CASSVAGLHGNTIYF	TGTGCCAGCAGCGTAGCAGGACTACACGGAAACACCATATATTTT
TRBV30	TRBD1	.	TRBJ1-6	CASDRVRGSPLHF	TGTGCCTCGGACAGGGTGCGGGGTTCACCCCTCCACTTT
TRBV28	TRBD1	.	TRBJ1-1	CASSTITGANTEAFF	TGTGCCAGCAGTACTATAACAGGGGCCAACACTGAAGCTTTCTTT
TRBV6-2/TRBV6-3	TRBD1	.	TRBJ2-3	CASSDRGEAVTQYF	TGTGCCAGCAGTGACAGGGGTGAGGCAGTTACGCAGTATTTT
TRBV6-6	.	many	TRBJ2-1	CASSYSGPDGGGEQFF	TGTGCCAGCAGTTACTCGGGTCCCGACGGGGGTGGCGAGCAGTTCTTC
TRBV3-1	TRBD1	.	TRBJ1-5	CASTDRGANQPQHF	TGTGCCAGCACGGACAGGGGTGCCAATCAGCCCCAGCATTTT
TRBV6-1	TRBD2	.	TRBJ2-1	CATKRLAGDNEQFF	TGTGCCACCAAACGACTAGCGGGAGATAATGAGCAGTTCTTC
TRBV11-1	.	.	TRBJ1-1	CASSLAGQWHTEAFF	TGTGCCAGCAGCTTAGCAGGACAGTGGCACACTGAAGCTTTCTTT
TRBV6-1	.	.	TRBJ1-3	CASSQPGNTIYF	TGTGCCAGCAGCCAACCTGGAAACACCATATATTTT
TRBV4-1	TRBD2	.	TRBJ2-3	CASSQEGTSGDYTQYF	TGCGCCAGCAGCCAAGAAGGGACTAGCGGGGACTATACGCAGTATTTT